A selection of T cell receptor beta chains follows, all from one sample in a study of blood T cells in healthy people across ages. TCRdb reprocessed the 5' RACE reads with MiXCR, giving one entry per CDR3 protein. The sample gives over 1,200,000 distinct CDR3 sequences, approximately 63% of which show up once; over 5% is in the top ten. Input material: blood. The receptors were gathered from a young man in good health. Both conserved end residues are part of each CDR3. The D gene is left open where the match is weak. Clone size is given for some rows only: seen once, a few or many times, or a class if the clone is expanded.

D gene: TRBD2
J gene: TRBJ2-5
clone size: .
V gene: TRBV20-1
CDR3 protein: CSARDWGGQETQYF
CDR3 DNA: TGCAGTGCTAGAGATTGGGGGGGCCAAGAGACCCAGTACTTC

D gene: .
J gene: TRBJ2-1
clone size: few
V gene: TRBV10-1
CDR3 protein: CASSAGDWNEQFF
CDR3 DNA: TGCGCCAGCAGTGCGGGAGATTGGAATGAGCAGTTCTTC

D gene: .
J gene: TRBJ1-2
clone size: once
V gene: TRBV7-9
CDR3 protein: CASSLVEGLEVYGYTF
CDR3 DNA: TGTGCCAGCAGCTTAGTGGAAGGCCTCGAGGTCTATGGCTACACCTTC

D gene: TRBD1
J gene: TRBJ2-5
clone size: .
V gene: TRBV5-1
CDR3 protein: CASSLGWTTGVSQETQYF
CDR3 DNA: TGCGCCAGCAGCTTGGGATGGACGACAGGGGTTAGCCAAGAGACCCAGTACTTC

D gene: .
J gene: TRBJ2-3
clone size: .
V gene: TRBV5-6
CDR3 protein: CASSSLLGTQYF
CDR3 DNA: TGTGCCAGCAGCTCCCTTCTTGGTACGCAGTATTTT

D gene: .
J gene: TRBJ2-7
clone size: .
V gene: TRBV20-1
CDR3 protein: CSAPYRHTNYEQYF
CDR3 DNA: TGCAGTGCCCCTTACCGACATACCAACTACGAGCAGTACTTC

D gene: .
J gene: TRBJ2-1
clone size: few
V gene: TRBV9
CDR3 protein: CASSVVGASYNEQFF
CDR3 DNA: TGTGCCAGCAGCGTAGTGGGGGCCTCCTACAATGAGCAGTTCTTC

D gene: TRBD1
J gene: TRBJ1-1
clone size: .
V gene: TRBV20-1
CDR3 protein: CSYPDRDRTEAFF
CDR3 DNA: TGCAGCTACCCGGACAGGGATCGGACTGAAGCTTTCTTT

D gene: .
J gene: TRBJ1-5
clone size: once
V gene: TRBV4-1
CDR3 protein: CASSQVILAPHSNQPQHF
CDR3 DNA: TGCGCCAGCAGCCAAGTTATACTGGCACCCCATAGCAATCAGCCCCAGCATTTT

D gene: TRBD2
J gene: TRBJ2-1
clone size: .
V gene: TRBV4-2
CDR3 protein: CASSHGTRWDEQFF
CDR3 DNA: TGTGCCAGCAGCCATGGGACTAGATGGGATGAGCAGTTCTTC

D gene: TRBD1
J gene: TRBJ2-5
clone size: .
V gene: TRBV27
CDR3 protein: CASSSDFGQGETQYF
CDR3 DNA: TGTGCCAGCAGTTCGGATTTCGGACAGGGGGAGACCCAGTACTTC

D gene: .
J gene: TRBJ2-7
clone size: .
V gene: TRBV15
CDR3 protein: CATSRDMGSSYEQYF
CDR3 DNA: TGTGCCACCAGCAGAGACATGGGGTCTTCCTACGAGCAGTACTTC

D gene: TRBD2
J gene: TRBJ2-3
clone size: .
V gene: TRBV5-1
CDR3 protein: CASSLELAGRTDTQYF
CDR3 DNA: TGCGCCAGCAGCTTGGAACTAGCGGGAAGGACAGATACGCAGTATTTT

D gene: .
J gene: TRBJ1-6
clone size: .
V gene: TRBV4-1
CDR3 protein: CASSQDGFTLHF
CDR3 DNA: TGCGCCAGCAGCCAAGACGGGTTCACCCTCCACTTT

D gene: .
J gene: TRBJ2-2
clone size: .
V gene: TRBV15
CDR3 protein: CATSREFSSGTGELFF
CDR3 DNA: TGTGCCACCAGCAGAGAATTTTCATCAGGCACCGGGGAGCTGTTTTTT

D gene: .
J gene: TRBJ2-3
clone size: few
V gene: TRBV9
CDR3 protein: CASSAGTPPYTQYF
CDR3 DNA: TGTGCCAGCAGCGCAGGGACTCCCCCCTATACGCAGTATTTT

D gene: .
J gene: TRBJ2-3
clone size: .
V gene: TRBV29-1
CDR3 protein: CSVELSGVPDTQYF
CDR3 DNA: TGCAGCGTTGAACTTTCAGGGGTTCCAGATACGCAGTATTTT

D gene: TRBD1
J gene: TRBJ1-2
clone size: few
V gene: TRBV20-1
CDR3 protein: CSARPRRGTGQGYTF
CDR3 DNA: TGCAGTGCTAGACCACGCCGCGGGACAGGGCAGGGCTACACCTTC

D gene: TRBD2
J gene: TRBJ2-7
clone size: .
V gene: TRBV20-1
CDR3 protein: CSAANGLAYEQYF
CDR3 DNA: TGCAGTGCTGCTAATGGACTAGCCTACGAGCAGTACTTC

D gene: .
J gene: TRBJ1-2
clone size: .
V gene: TRBV5-1
CDR3 protein: CASSRQVTGSYGYTF
CDR3 DNA: TGCGCCAGCAGCCGCCAAGTGACGGGGAGTTATGGCTACACCTTC

D gene: .
J gene: TRBJ2-7
clone size: .
V gene: TRBV5-1
CDR3 protein: CASSFQGVPYEQYF
CDR3 DNA: TGCGCCAGCAGCTTCCAGGGAGTTCCCTACGAGCAGTACTTC

D gene: .
J gene: TRBJ2-3
clone size: .
V gene: TRBV15
CDR3 protein: CATRLTWGSDTQYF
CDR3 DNA: TGTGCCACCAGACTTACTTGGGGGTCAGATACGCAGTATTTT

D gene: TRBD2
J gene: TRBJ2-1
clone size: .
V gene: TRBV29-1
CDR3 protein: CSVLLAGTINEQFF
CDR3 DNA: TGCAGCGTTCTCCTAGCGGGGACAATTAATGAGCAGTTCTTC

D gene: TRBD1
J gene: TRBJ2-1
clone size: .
V gene: TRBV6-6
CDR3 protein: CASSDQGVHEQFF
CDR3 DNA: TGTGCCAGCAGTGACCAGGGGGTCCATGAGCAGTTCTTC

D gene: TRBD2
J gene: TRBJ2-1
clone size: .
V gene: TRBV7-9
CDR3 protein: CASSRGLGSGNEQFF
CDR3 DNA: TGTGCCAGCAGCCGTGGACTAGGGTCGGGGAATGAGCAGTTCTTC

D gene: TRBD1
J gene: TRBJ2-7
clone size: .
V gene: TRBV5-1
CDR3 protein: CASSPLTGAGSYEQYF
CDR3 DNA: TGCGCCAGCAGCCCATTGACAGGGGCAGGCTCCTACGAGCAGTACTTC

D gene: .
J gene: TRBJ1-1
clone size: .
V gene: TRBV6-6
CDR3 protein: CASGGTAEAFF
CDR3 DNA: TGTGCCAGCGGAGGGACGGCCGAAGCTTTCTTT

D gene: TRBD2
J gene: TRBJ2-7
clone size: .
V gene: TRBV7-9
CDR3 protein: CASSPRDGGARYEQYF
CDR3 DNA: TGTGCCAGCAGCCCCAGGGACGGGGGGGCAAGATACGAGCAGTACTTC

D gene: TRBD1
J gene: TRBJ2-5
clone size: .
V gene: TRBV7-9
CDR3 protein: CASSRDSDQETQYF
CDR3 DNA: TGTGCCAGCAGCCGGGACAGCGATCAAGAGACCCAGTACTTC

D gene: TRBD2
J gene: TRBJ2-3
clone size: .
V gene: TRBV2
CDR3 protein: CASSEELAGRTDTQYF
CDR3 DNA: TGTGCCAGCAGTGAAGAACTAGCGGGGAGGACAGATACGCAGTATTTT

D gene: TRBD1
J gene: TRBJ2-7
clone size: few
V gene: TRBV5-1
CDR3 protein: CASSSSTGSSYEQYF
CDR3 DNA: TGCGCCAGCAGCTCTTCGACAGGGAGCTCCTACGAGCAGTACTTC

D gene: .
J gene: TRBJ1-5
clone size: many
V gene: TRBV4-1
CDR3 protein: CASSQGGDNQPQHF
CDR3 DNA: TGCGCCAGCAGCCAAGGCGGGGACAATCAGCCCCAGCATTTT

D gene: TRBD1
J gene: TRBJ2-5
clone size: .
V gene: TRBV3-1
CDR3 protein: CASSQERGGGNNEQYF
CDR3 DNA: TGTGCCAGCAGCCAAGAGAGAGGGGGCGGAAACAATGAGCAGTACTTC

D gene: TRBD2
J gene: TRBJ2-1
clone size: .
V gene: TRBV6-5
CDR3 protein: CASINLAGAYNEQFF
CDR3 DNA: TGTGCCAGCATTAATCTAGCGGGGGCATACAATGAGCAGTTCTTC

D gene: TRBD2
J gene: TRBJ2-7
clone size: once
V gene: TRBV7-2
CDR3 protein: CASSSTSGSYNEQYF
CDR3 DNA: TGTGCCAGCAGCTCCACTAGCGGAAGTTACAATGAGCAGTACTTC

D gene: .
J gene: TRBJ1-2
clone size: .
V gene: TRBV7-2
CDR3 protein: CASSLADLLYGYTF
CDR3 DNA: TGTGCCAGCAGCTTAGCTGATCTCCTTTATGGCTACACCTTC